The 19 T cell receptor delta chains listed next were all sequenced from one sample in a study of Vδ1+ human thymocytes. No antigen is known for these receptors. General observations from the study: Thymic TRG and TRD repertoires appeared highly polyclonal.

The template was reverse-transcribed extracted RNA. Multiplex PCR used pooled V-gene forward primers and a constant-region reverse primer to amplify CDR3s. TCRdb called clones from the multiplex PCR reads again using CATT. The sample lists 20,000 to 25,000 delta-chain clones, roughly 8% occurring once. Sequenced input: Vdelta1+ gamma-delta thymocytes from the thymus. Regarding subset: FACS-sorted CD3+ TCRalphabeta- TCRVdelta1+ TCRVdelta2- thymocytes. The receptors come from a child under two years old who had congenital heart surgery.

This clone was counted a few times. The chain recombines TRDV1 with TRDJ1; 10 positions match TRDD3. The CDR3 contains 20 residues. Germline CDR1 is TSWWSYY and CDR2 is QGS. With V trimmed by 2 bases and J by 0 bases, 15 bases remained unmatched. CDR3 DNA sequence: TGTGCTCTTGGGGAATGCTTGTACTGGGGGATTTCGGAGTACACCGATAAACTCATCTTT. Its protein product is CALGECLYWGISEYTDKLIF.

This clone was counted between two and nine times. The chain joins TRDV1 to TRDJ1; 12 bases match TRDD3. The CDR3 is 18 amino acids. V gave up 4 bases and J gave up 0 bases; unmatched junction bases: 9. Germline-derived CDR1 and CDR2 are TSWWSYY and QGS. The CDR3 loop is CALGALWGIRGDTDKLIF. The CDR3 nucleotides are TGTGCTCTTGGGGCTCTCTGGGGGATACGCGGGGACACCGATAAACTCATCTTT.

The rearrangement links TRDV1 to TRDJ1; 12 bases line up with TRDD3. TCRdb offers no J gene call, so here the DNA was matched to germline to obtain one. V lost 4 bases, J lost 0 bases, and 12 bases stayed unmatched. CDR3 length: 19 amino acids. CDR1 is TSWWSYY, CDR2 QGS, per germline. CDR3: CALGGLSYWGIPHTDKLIF. CDR3 sequence (DNA): TGTGCTCTTGGGGGTCTTTCGTACTGGGGGATACCGCACACCGATAAACTCATCTTT.

For the V gene the call is TRDV1; the J gene has no call; TRDD3, the table's D call, lacks a check against the DNA. The CDR3 sequence is 17 residues long. Germline assignment: CDR1 TSWWSYY and CDR2 QGS. The CDR3 loop reads CALGESDYGLGIAGLIF. The CDR3 DNA follows: TGTGCTCTTGGGGAAAGCGACTACGGACTGGGGATCGCCGGGCTCATCTTT.

In its sample, this clone was seen once. The V and J genes are TRDV1 and TRDJ1; D is possibly TRDD2 (6 bases). TCRdb is silent on the J gene; assignment here came from matching the DNA to germline. Per germline, CDR1 TSWWSYY and CDR2 QGS. This CDR3 region has 22 residues. V was trimmed by 1 base and J by 0 bases, leaving 30 bases between them. CDR3 sequence reads: CALGEPLPRVLARDQYTDKLIF. The CDR3 region has the DNA TGTGCTCTTGGGGAACCTCTTCCTCGGGTACTGGCTCGGGATCAATACACCGATAAACTCATCTTT.

This clone was observed a few times. This chain joins TRDV1 and TRDJ1; weak D call: TRDD2 (6 bases). Germline CDR1 TSWWSYY, CDR2 QGS. This CDR3 is built from 22 residues. V dropped 2 bases and J dropped 0 bases, with 31 bases sitting between them. The CDR3 sequence is CALGEGLWVLRMGSPYTDKLIF. The CDR3 DNA reads as TGTGCTCTTGGGGAAGGACTTTGGGTCCTACGAATGGGCTCCCCGTACACCGATAAACTCATCTTT.

This clone was recorded a few times. A much larger clone differs from this one at a single base, so this may be a read error. V gene TRDV2 combines with J gene TRDJ2; D remains ambiguous. Looked up from germline, CDR1 is GEAIGNYY and CDR2 is EKD. The CDR3 covers 13 residues. The CDR3 here is CACDESSTAQIFF. The CDR3 DNA follows: TGTGCCTGTGATGAGAGTTCGACAGCACAAATCTTCTTT.

The V call is TRDV1, the J call TRDJ1; 11 nucleotides line up with TRDD3. Germline-derived CDR1 and CDR2 are TSWWSYY and QGS. CDR3 length: 21 residues. Trimming at V came to 0 bases and at J to 0 bases, leaving 15 bases not matched to a gene. CDR3: CALGELSYWGIVRGYTDKLIF. The CDR3 DNA reads as TGTGCTCTTGGGGAACTCTCGTACTGGGGGATAGTAAGGGGGTACACCGATAAACTCATCTTT.

The J gene is TRDJ1, the V gene TRDV1; 7 positions agree with TRDD3. The CDR3 covers 15 residues. Trimming cost V 3 bases and J 0 bases; bases outside gene matches: 4. Germline V gives CDR1 TSWWSYY, CDR2 QGS. In nucleotides, the CDR3 is TGTGCTCTTGGGGACTTCTGGGGGTACACCGATAAACTCATCTTT. This sequence encodes CALGDFWGYTDKLIF.

This clone was detected a few times. The chain uses TRDV1 and TRDJ1; a weak D match, TRDD3 (6 bases). Germline values: CDR1 TSWWSYY, CDR2 QGS. This CDR3 has 19 residues. The V and J ends lost 0 bases and 1 base respectively, with 21 bases between them. This CDR3 reads CALGELYGGGPYSTDKLIF. CDR3 in DNA: TGTGCTCTTGGGGAACTCTACGGTGGGGGTCCCTATTCCACCGATAAACTCATCTTT.

The V call is TRDV1, the J call TRDJ1, with TRDD3 matching 12 bases. TCRdb lists no J gene, so it was determined here by aligning the DNA to germline. The CDR3 spans 20 residues. The V gene's germline CDR1 is TSWWSYY and CDR2 QGS. J lost 2 bases, V lost 1 base, and 14 bases had no gene match. Here the CDR3 reads CALGEPSIRPLGDTTDKLIF. In nucleotides, the CDR3 is TGTGCTCTTGGGGAACCCTCTATTAGGCCACTGGGGGATACAACCGATAAACTCATCTTT.

This clone showed up just a few times. This chain joins TRDV1 and TRDJ1; 8 bases are a match to TRDD3. The length of the CDR3 is 19 residues. Germline CDR1 TSWWSYY, CDR2 QGS. The V segment lost 1 base and the J segment 0 bases; nucleotides outside the gene matches: 13. The CDR3 sequence: CALGEPGRSLLGDTDKLIF. CDR3 nucleotides: TGTGCTCTTGGGGAACCCGGGCGTTCCTTACTGGGGGACACCGATAAACTCATCTTT.

This sequence joins TRDV1 and TRDJ1; TRDD3 agrees at 10 bases. The J gene was missing in TCRdb and was found by matching the end of the DNA to germline. The V gene's germline CDR1 is TSWWSYY and CDR2 QGS. This CDR3 contains 19 residues. V was pared by 9 bases and J by 0 bases, with 19 bases of the junction left unmatched. The CDR3 protein is CALRSYPWGIEVNTDKLIF. The CDR3 coding sequence is TGTGCTCTACGTTCCTACCCCTGGGGGATAGAAGTAAACACCGATAAACTCATCTTT.

The rearrangement uses TRDV1 and TRDJ1; 11 bases are shared with TRDD3. V was pared by 5 bases and J by 1 base, with 27 bases of the junction left unmatched. The germline V gene encodes CDR1 TSWWSYY and CDR2 QGS. This CDR3 region has 23 residues. The CDR3 DNA reads TGTGCTCTTGGGAACAACCAACCCTTCTTCGTACTGGGGGATATGGTTAGCACCGATAAACTCATCTTT. Translation: CALGNNQPFFVLGDMVSTDKLIF.

The chain uses TRDV1 and TRDJ1; TRDD3 agrees at 11 bases. The CDR3 totals 18 residues. Germline lookup yields CDR1 TSWWSYY and CDR2 QGS. The junction had 10 bases not matched to a gene; V was cut back by 2 bases and J by 2 bases. The CDR3 nucleotides are TGTGCTCTTGGGGAAGATAACACTGGGGGATATCAGACCGATAAACTCATCTTT. Residues: CALGEDNTGGYQTDKLIF.

In this sample, this clone turned up a few times. V is TRDV1 and J is TRDJ1; the D gene is possibly TRDD3 (5 bases). CDR1 is TSWWSYY, CDR2 QGS, per germline. Trimming took off 1 base at V and 2 bases at J, with 20 bases between the two ends. CDR3 length equals 18 residues. As DNA, the CDR3 is TGTGCTCTTGGGGAACCCACCCCATGCTTGGGGAGGACCGATAAACTCATCTTT. Translation gives CALGEPTPCLGRTDKLIF.

V is TRDV1 and J is TRDJ1; 10 nucleotides match TRDD3. The germline gives CDR1 TSWWSYY, CDR2 QGS. V shed 0 bases, J shed 7 bases, and the junction held 14 bases outside the gene matches. The CDR3 is 18 amino acids. CDR3 DNA sequence: TGTGCTCTTGGGGAACTTCCCGCCTGGGGGATAGGGCGCGGTAAACTCATCTTT. Protein sequence: CALGELPAWGIGRGKLIF.

This sequence joins TRDV1 and TRDJ1; D might be TRDD3 (5 bases). This CDR3 is 15 amino acids long. Germline CDR1 and CDR2: TSWWSYY and QGS. V gave up 3 bases and J gave up 0 bases, with 11 bases separating them. The DNA of the CDR3 is TGTGCTCTTGGGGATACTGGCGCGTACACCGATAAACTCATCTTT. It is translated as CALGDTGAYTDKLIF.

The V and J genes are TRDV1 and TRDJ1; maybe TRDD2 (5 bases). The germline V and J ends were trimmed by 3 bases and 0 bases, with 17 bases remaining between them. The CDR3 length is 17 residues. CDR1 TSWWSYY and CDR2 QGS come from the germline V gene. CDR3 residues: CALGEVSCPSYTDKLIF. CDR3 in DNA: TGTGCTCTTGGGGAGGTTTCCTGCCCTTCTTACACCGATAAACTCATCTTT.